Presented here are 27 T cell receptor beta chains from one specimen sequenced in a study of T-cell reconstitution after alpha-beta-depleted transplantation in children. Unique molecular identifiers tagged the TCRbeta library. TCRdb used MiXCR to reprocess the PCR reads, holding one entry per CDR3 protein. The table records 140,000 to 150,000 distinct CDR3 sequences, about 8.8% of them present only once. Source: PBMCs, mostly from graft donor cells, taken 180 days after TCRalphabeta/CD19-depleted stem cell transplant. These receptors were obtained from a female patient aged 2 to 10 who had a stem cell transplant for congenital amegakaryocytic thrombocytopenia, so the T cells may come from the graft donor.

The sample holds many counts of this clonotype. The chain employs TRBV29-1 and TRBJ2-3; D uncertain. The ends were cut back, 4 bases at V and 2 bases at J, with 13 bases in the middle. This CDR3 has 14 residues. Germline V lookup: CDR1 SQVTM, CDR2 ANQGSEA. This CDR3 is CSVATDPITDTQYF. DNA for the CDR3: TGCAGCGTTGCAACGGACCCCATCACAGATACGCAGTATTTT.

V and J are TRBV29-1 and TRBJ2-7; D perhaps matches TRBD2 (6 bases). Between the trimmed V and J ends, which lost 4 bases and 3 bases, there was a span of 19 bases. The CDR3 consists of 15 residues. The germline V gene encodes CDR1 SQVTM and CDR2 ANQGSEA. The CDR3 DNA reads as TGCAGCGTTGCCGGACTTGGGGGGACTCTCTACGAGCAGTACTTC. It translates to CSVAGLGGTLYEQYF.

This clonotype was observed at least ten times. The rearrangement links TRBV4-3 to TRBJ2-7, with 10 bases lining up with TRBD2. With 1 base clipped from V and 6 bases from J, the junction kept 6 bases outside the gene matches. The CDR3 sequence is 15 residues long. CDR1 and CDR2 (germline): LGHNA, YSLEER. CDR3 loop: CASSQGSLAGSEQYF. For the CDR3, the DNA is TGCGCCAGCAGCCAAGGTTCACTAGCGGGAAGCGAGCAGTACTTC.

This clonotype was detected ten times or more. The rearrangement links TRBV5-1 to TRBJ2-3; a possible D gene is TRBD1 (5 bases). The CDR3 consists of 14 residues. Germline CDR1 reads SGHRS; CDR2 reads YFSETQ. The ends were cut back, 1 base at V and 2 bases at J, with 8 bases in the middle. The CDR3 protein is CASSLSGYTDTQYF. In nucleotides, the CDR3 is TGCGCCAGCAGCTTGTCAGGGTACACAGATACGCAGTATTTT.

This clonotype was found many times. This chain connects TRBV29-1 to TRBJ1-1; D is perhaps TRBD1 (6 bases). Trimming stripped 7 bases from V and 4 bases from J, with 13 bases between. The germline V gene encodes CDR1 SQVTM and CDR2 ANQGSEA. The CDR3 length is 12 residues. The CDR3 coding sequence is TGCAGCGGGGGGGGGCGCGGCACTGAAGCTTTCTTT. It is translated as CSGGGRGTEAFF.

This clonotype was detected many times. This chain uses TRBV7-2 with TRBJ2-3, with 9 bases identical to TRBD2. The V gene end was trimmed by 5 bases and the J gene end by 2 bases; junction bases not matched to a gene: 5. The germline V gene has CDR1 SGHTA and CDR2 FQGNSA. The CDR3 loop spans 15 amino acids. The CDR3 DNA reads as TGTGCCAGCAGCAAACTAGCGGGCAACACAGATACGCAGTATTTT. Amino acids: CASSKLAGNTDTQYF. Full variable domain (rest looked up from reference TRBV7-2 and TRBJ2-3): GAGVSQSPSNKVTEKGKDVELRCDPISGHTALYWYRQSLGQGLEFLIYFQGNSAPDKSGLPSDRFSAERTGGSVSTLTIQRTQQEDSAVYLCASSKLAGNTDTQYFGPGTRLTVL.

This clonotype was observed a few times. The rearrangement joins TRBV7-9 to TRBJ1-5, with 9 nucleotides matching TRBD1. This CDR3 has 13 amino acids. V dropped 5 bases and J dropped 6; count of bases not matched to a gene: 2. From germline, CDR1 is SEHNR and CDR2 FQNEAQ (reference sequence). The CDR3 here is CASSGTGSQPQHF. The CDR3 DNA reads TGTGCCAGCAGCGGGACAGGGAGTCAGCCCCAGCATTTT.

This clonotype was recorded a few times. This chain links TRBV6-2 or TRBV6-3 with TRBJ1-6; a weak D match, TRBD1 (5 bases). Germline CDR1 reads MNHEY; CDR2 reads SVGEGT. V gave up 6 bases and J gave up 0 bases, with 6 bases separating them. The CDR3 is 14 residues long. Written as DNA, the CDR3 is TGTGCCAGCAGAGGGGACTCCTATAATTCACCCCTCCACTTT. It translates to CASRGDSYNSPLHF.

For this clonotype: A much larger clone differs from this one at a single base, so this may be a read error. The rearrangement links TRBV5-1 to TRBJ2-2; D gene uncertain. Germline-derived CDR1 and CDR2 are SGHRS and YFSETQ. The CDR3 totals 14 residues. CDR3 sequence (DNA): TGCGCCAGCACCTTGTACCTTAGCACCGGGGAGCTGTTTTTT. Residues: CASTLYLSTGELFF.

This clonotype appeared a few times. The V call is TRBV15, the J call TRBJ2-3; 11 nucleotides agree with TRBD2. The CDR3 contains 15 residues. Trimming cost V 3 bases and J 5 bases; bases outside gene matches: 4. Germline lookup yields CDR1 LNHNV and CDR2 YYDKDF (reference sequence). The DNA of the CDR3 is TGTGCCACCAGCAGGCTAGCGGGGGGCCAAGATACGCAGTATTTT. This translates into CATSRLAGGQDTQYF.

This clonotype has just a few counts. This rearrangement joins TRBV20-1 to TRBJ2-7, with D maybe TRBD1 (6 bases). V was pared by 1 base and J by 2 bases, with 12 bases between. This CDR3 has 14 amino acids. Germline-derived CDR1 and CDR2 are DFQATT and SNEGSKA (reference sequence). CDR3 amino acids: CSARAWDTAYEQYF. CDR3 nucleotide sequence: TGCAGTGCTAGAGCATGGGACACCGCCTACGAGCAGTACTTC.

This clonotype is labeled large (0.1 to 1%). The chain employs TRBV7-2 and TRBJ2-4, with a possible D match to TRBD1 (5 bases). V was cut by 1 base and J by 8 bases, with 9 bases left in between. CDR3 length equals 13 residues. Germline lookup yields CDR1 SGHTA and CDR2 FQGNSA. CDR3 amino acids: CASSLGGPDIQYF. CDR3 DNA: TGTGCCAGCAGCTTAGGGGGCCCTGACATTCAGTACTTC.

The sample holds many counts of this clonotype. The V gene is TRBV5-1, the J gene TRBJ2-3; TRBD2 is a possible D gene (5 bases). The V end lost 2 bases, the J end lost 0 bases, and 10 bases lay between the germline ends. The germline V gene has CDR1 SGHRS and CDR2 YFSETQ. The CDR3 totals 15 residues. CDR3 DNA sequence: TGCGCCAGCAGCTTATATCAGCGGAGCACAGATACGCAGTATTTT. This encodes CASSLYQRSTDTQYF.

This clonotype was seen a handful of times. The chain links TRBV20-1 to TRBJ1-5; D remains unclear. From germline, CDR1 is DFQATT and CDR2 SNEGSKA (reference sequence). The CDR3 is 14 residues long. V was clipped by 0 bases and J by 0 bases, with 6 bases between them. This CDR3 reads CSAREGNSNQPQHF. The CDR3 DNA sequence: TGCAGTGCTAGAGAGGGGAATAGCAATCAGCCCCAGCATTTT.

This clonotype was found many times. The chain employs TRBV11-2 and TRBJ2-1, with a weak D call TRBD2 (6 bases). The CDR3 covers 15 residues. Germline V gene sequence: CDR1 SGHAT, CDR2 FQNNGV. Trimming left V 2 bases short and J 2 bases short, with 10 bases between. The CDR3 spells CASSLTGLPYNEQFF. The CDR3 DNA follows: TGTGCCAGCAGCTTAACTGGACTACCCTACAATGAGCAGTTCTTC.

The J gene is TRBJ2-1, the V gene TRBV21-1; the table's D call, TRBD2, has no DNA check behind it. TRBV21-1 is designated a pseudogene. The CDR3 loop spans 15 amino acids. CDR3 nucleotides: TGTGCCAGCAGCATTAGCGTAGGGAACTACAATGAGCAGTTCTTC. Residues: CASSISVGNYNEQFF.

In this sample, this clonotype turned up many times. This sequence joins TRBV5-1 and TRBJ2-7, with TRBD1 matching 10 bases. Germline loops: CDR1 SGHRS, CDR2 YFSETQ. This CDR3 is 16 amino acids long. Germline trimming cut 0 bases from V and 3 bases from J; bases unmatched to any gene: 6. The CDR3 spells CASSLEPGQGIYEQYF. CDR3 DNA sequence: TGCGCCAGCAGCTTGGAGCCGGGACAGGGGATCTACGAGCAGTACTTC. Together with reference TRBV5-1 and TRBJ2-7, the CDR3 gives the full variable domain: KAGVTQTPRYLIKTRGQQVTLSCSPISGHRSVSWYQQTPGQGLQFLFEYFSETQRNKGNFPGRFSGRQFSNSRSEMNVSTLELGDSALYLCASSLEPGQGIYEQYFGPGTRLTVT.

There are many counts of this clonotype. The genes are TRBV12-3 or TRBV12-4 and TRBJ1-1, with 7 positions matching TRBD1. V shed 3 bases, J shed 1 base, and the junction held 5 bases outside the gene matches. The CDR3 extends over 15 amino acids. Here the CDR3 DNA reads TGTGCCAGCAGTTTGACAGGGCGACGGAACACTGAAGCTTTCTTT. It codes for CASSLTGRRNTEAFF.

This clonotype was seen ten or more times. The rearrangement links TRBV5-1 to TRBJ2-3; no clear D. The CDR3 has 14 residues. Germline V CDR1 and CDR2: SGHRS, YFSETQ. The V end was cut by 3 bases, the J end by 2 bases, with 10 bases between. The CDR3 region is CASSSTDTTDTQYF. In DNA, the CDR3 is TGCGCCAGCAGCTCGACCGACACCACAGATACGCAGTATTTT.

A word on this clonotype: Being one base from a much bigger clone, this may be a read error. The chain has TRBV5-1 and TRBJ2-5; no firm D call. This CDR3 is built from 14 residues. Looked up from germline, CDR1 is SGHRS and CDR2 is YFSETQ. V was clipped by 4 bases and J by 3 bases, with 13 bases between them. This CDR3 is CASSLTAAKETQYF. The CDR3 DNA is TGCGCCAGCAGCCTTACGGCGGCTAAAGAGACCCAGTACTTC.

The chain links TRBV15 to TRBJ2-7; a possible D gene is TRBD2 (7 bases). Per germline, CDR1 LNHNV and CDR2 YYDKDF (reference sequence). Deletions cut 0 bases from V and 6 bases from J, with 18 bases between. The CDR3 consists of 16 residues. The CDR3 region is CATSRDPGGAGSEQYF. CDR3 nucleotide sequence: TGTGCCACCAGCAGAGATCCGGGGGGCGCAGGAAGCGAGCAGTACTTC.

This clonotype has a count of ten or more. This chain links TRBV15 with TRBJ1-1; no firm D call. Germline CDR1 LNHNV, CDR2 YYDKDF (reference sequence). CDR3 length: 14 amino acids. Trimming stripped 5 bases from V and 2 bases from J, with 12 bases between. The CDR3 is CATSPSPTNTEAFF. In DNA, the CDR3 is TGTGCCACCAGCCCTTCGCCGACTAACACTGAAGCTTTCTTT.

The genes are TRBV20-1 and TRBJ1-2; 7 nucleotides match TRBD1. The CDR3 contains 13 residues. V shed 6 bases, J shed 2 bases, and the junction held 6 bases outside the gene matches. Germline V CDR1 and CDR2: DFQATT, SNEGSKA (reference sequence). The CDR3 sequence is CSAPGQTNYGYTF. The CDR3 DNA sequence: TGCAGTGCACCGGGACAGACGAACTATGGCTACACCTTC.

V is TRBV28 and J is TRBJ2-7, with 8 bases matching TRBD2. CDR3 size: 17 residues. V was pared by 4 bases and J by 0 bases, with 11 bases of the junction left unmatched. Germline V gene lookup returns CDR1 MDHEN and CDR2 SYDVKM. As DNA, the CDR3 is TGTGCCAGCAGTTCGCCCGGGACTAGGAAGACCTCCTACGAGCAGTACTTC. Protein product: CASSSPGTRKTSYEQYF.

This clonotype turned up a few times. The chain is built from TRBV10-3 and TRBJ2-4, with a weak D call TRBD2 (6 bases). The CDR3 extends over 12 amino acids. CDR1 is ENHRY, CDR2 SYGVKD, per germline. Trimming removed 8 bases at V and 8 bases at J, with 13 bases between. The CDR3 nucleotides read TGTGCCATCGGAGGGGCAGAGGACATTCAGTACTTC. It specifies CAIGGAEDIQYF.

V is TRBV20-1 and J is TRBJ2-1; TRBD2 aligns across 7 bases. The length of the CDR3 is 15 residues. With V trimmed by 3 bases and J by 5 bases, 10 bases remained unmatched. Germline CDR1 is DFQATT and CDR2 is SNEGSKA (reference sequence). The CDR3 reads CSASRFGRANNEQFF. CDR3 sequence (DNA): TGCAGTGCTAGTCGTTTTGGGAGGGCAAACAATGAGCAGTTCTTC.

The sample holds a few counts of this clonotype. The CDR3 DNA reads TGTGCCAGCAGCGCTGGACGGTACGGCTACACCTTC. As protein: CASSAGRYGYTF. This chain links TRBV28 with TRBJ1-2; no clear D. Germline V gives CDR1 MDHEN, CDR2 SYDVKM. V lost 6 bases, J lost 8 bases, and 13 bases lay in between. The CDR3 loop spans 12 amino acids.